Below are 14 T cell receptor beta chains sequenced from a single sample in a study of identical twins. MiXCR, run by TCRdb on the 5' RACE reads, gives a single entry per CDR3 protein. The sample records about 570,000 distinct CDR3 sequences, 7.5% to 10% being singletons. The sample was also linked to a second study, of yellow fever vaccine responses in identical twins.

Sequenced material: PBMCs. These receptors were obtained from a woman between 18 and 30 years old in good health.

V is TRBV12-3 or TRBV12-4 and J is TRBJ1-1, with D maybe TRBD1 (5 bases). This CDR3 contains 13 residues. V lost 7 bases and J lost 1, with 10 bases in between. CDR3: CASTRDGNTEAFF. The CDR3, as DNA: TGTGCCAGCACCAGGGACGGGAACACTGAAGCTTTCTTT.

This clonotype was counted a few times. The chain combines TRBV6-2 or TRBV6-3 with TRBJ2-3; TRBD1 is a possible D gene (6 bases). Germline loops: CDR1 MNHEY, CDR2 SVGEGT. Between the trimmed V and J ends, which lost 2 bases and 0 bases, there was a span of 15 bases. The CDR3 has 17 amino acids. The CDR3 bases are TGTGCCAGCAGTTACGGACCCGGGACACCTAGCACAGATACGCAGTATTTT. Translation gives CASSYGPGTPSTDTQYF.

The chain recombines TRBV20-1 with TRBJ2-7; 9 bases are shared with TRBD2. V lost 3 bases and J lost 0; bases outside the gene matches: 6. CDR1 and CDR2 from the germline V gene are DFQATT and SNEGSKA (reference sequence). The CDR3 runs 15 residues. This chain's CDR3 is CSARLAGTRSYEQYF. Here the CDR3 DNA reads TGCAGTGCTAGGCTAGCGGGAACTCGCTCCTACGAGCAGTACTTC.

This clonotype showed up many times. CDR3 DNA: TGTGCCAGCAGCCCACCCGGGAGCGGAGCCAAAAACATTCAGTACTTC. This codes for CASSPPGSGAKNIQYF. J is TRBJ2-4 and V is TRBV7-2; D perhaps matches TRBD2 (6 bases). The germline V and J ends were trimmed by 5 bases and 0 bases, with 14 bases remaining between them. The germline gives CDR1 SGHTA, CDR2 FQGNSA. The CDR3 loop spans 16 amino acids.

The V call is TRBV12-3 or TRBV12-4, the J call TRBJ2-3, with D perhaps TRBD2 (6 bases). V was trimmed by 6 bases and J by 5 bases, leaving 15 bases between them. The CDR3 length is 14 residues. The DNA of the CDR3 is TGTGCCAGCAGGATTAGCGGCAGCGGAGATACGCAGTATTTT. Its protein is CASRISGSGDTQYF.

The CDR3 bases are TGCAGTGCTATACGTTGGACTAGCGGGTACGAGCAGTACTTC. It translates to CSAIRWTSGYEQYF. This sequence joins TRBV20-1 and TRBJ2-7, with 11 nucleotides matching TRBD2. Germline lookup yields CDR1 DFQATT and CDR2 SNEGSKA (reference sequence). The length of the CDR3 is 14 residues. V trimming: 4 bases; J trimming: 4 bases; junction bases outside the gene matches: 6.

There are a few counts of this clonotype. V is TRBV20-1 and J is TRBJ1-4; D uncertain. The CDR3 is 13 amino acids. V lost 3 bases and J 4 bases, leaving 9 bases between the germline ends. Germline V gene sequence: CDR1 DFQATT, CDR2 SNEGSKA (reference sequence). CDR3 nucleotide sequence: TGCAGTGCTAGTAGCCAGGTTAATGAAAAACTGTTTTTT. Translated, it gives CSASSQVNEKLFF.

This clonotype was observed a handful of times. The gene calls are TRBV30 and TRBJ2-2; 11 nucleotides agree with TRBD2. J lost 3 bases, V lost 5 bases, and 5 bases had no gene match. Germline CDR1 and CDR2: GTSNPN and SVGIG (reference sequence). The CDR3 sequence is 15 residues long. The CDR3 DNA reads TGTGCCTGGGGACCGGGACTAGCGGACACCGGGGAGCTGTTTTTT. Translation gives CAWGPGLADTGELFF.

The chain couples TRBV7-9 to TRBJ1-5, with TRBD1 matching 7 bases. CDR3 size: 14 residues. Losses at the gene ends were 2 bases for V and 7 bases for J; bases not matched to a gene: 5. Per germline, CDR1 SEHNR and CDR2 FQNEAQ (reference sequence). CDR3 sequence reads: CASSLQGVDQPQHF. CDR3 bases: TGTGCCAGCAGCTTACAGGGGGTTGACCAGCCCCAGCATTTT. Combining the CDR3 with reference TRBV7-9 and TRBJ1-5 gives the whole variable domain DTGVSQNPRHKITKRGQNVTFRCDPISEHNRLYWYRQTLGQGPEFLTYFQNEAQLEKSRLLSDRFSAERPKGSFSTLEIQRTEQGDSAMYLCASSLQGVDQPQHFGDGTRLSIL.

This clonotype has a handful of counts. J is TRBJ2-7 and V is TRBV20-1; D possibly matches TRBD1 or TRBD2 (5 bases each). The CDR3 sequence is 13 residues long. Germline values: CDR1 DFQATT, CDR2 SNEGSKA (reference sequence). V was pared by 4 bases and J by 6 bases, with 16 bases between. CDR3: CSATHSGRVEQYF. The CDR3 bases are TGCAGTGCTACGCACTCGGGACGAGTCGAGCAGTACTTC.

This clonotype was detected only a few times. CDR3 nucleotides: TGTGCCAGCAGTTGGTCAGGCGCTGGAAACACCATATATTTT. This codes for CASSWSGAGNTIYF. V usage is TRBV12-3 or TRBV12-4 and J usage is TRBJ1-3; D remains ambiguous. The CDR3 length is 14 residues. The V gene lost 4 bases and the J gene lost 2 bases, with 9 bases spanning the gap.

This clonotype was seen ten or more times. The V and J genes are TRBV7-4 and TRBJ2-1; 7 bases match TRBD1. CDR1 and CDR2 (germline): SGHVT, SQSDAQ. V was pared by 9 bases and J by 1 base, with 6 bases of the junction left unmatched. CDR3 length equals 14 residues. In DNA, the CDR3 is TGTGCCAGATCAGGACAGGCTTCCTACAATGAGCAGTTCTTC. Amino acid sequence: CARSGQASYNEQFF.

This chain uses TRBV6-2 or TRBV6-3 with TRBJ2-1, with D uncertain. The V end lost 2 bases, the J end lost 1 base, and 12 bases lay between the germline ends. CDR1 and CDR2 from the germline V gene are MNHEY and SVGEGT. This CDR3 spans 16 amino acids. Here the CDR3 reads CASSYAGLTSYNEQFF. The CDR3, as DNA: TGTGCCAGCAGTTACGCTGGCTTAACATCCTACAATGAGCAGTTCTTC.

This clonotype was counted at least ten times. This chain joins TRBV29-1 and TRBJ2-1; no clear D gene. Germline CDR1 is SQVTM and CDR2 is ANQGSEA. The CDR3 sequence is 12 residues long. The germline V and J ends were trimmed by 7 bases and 8 bases, with 15 bases remaining between them. CDR3 region: CSGSLSGDEQFF. In DNA form, the CDR3 reads TGCAGCGGCAGCTTATCGGGTGATGAGCAGTTCTTC.